The 5 T cell receptor beta chains below were found in one sample sequenced in a study of post-analysis software for immune sequencing data. The study, taken as a whole, reports: Patients used several TRBV segments, including TRBV5-6, TRBV5-1 and TRBV20-1, more often than controls.

Their antigens remain unidentified. TCR beta libraries were prepared from cDNA with unique molecular identifiers. TCRdb itself ran the PCR reads through MiXCR, one entry per CDR3 protein. The sample shows some 240,000 distinct CDR3 sequences, 35% to 40% of them seen only once. What was sequenced was blood. These receptors all stem from a girl aged 10 to 17 with multiple sclerosis.

This clonotype was detected many times. J is TRBJ2-3 and V is TRBV7-3; 8 bases line up with TRBD2. The CDR3 is made up of 14 amino acids. CDR1 is SGHTA and CDR2 is FQGTGA in the germline V gene. After removal of 4 bases from V and 2 bases from J, the junction contained 2 bases not matched to a gene. CDR3 bases: TGTGCCAGCAGCTCGACTAGCGCCACAGATACGCAGTATTTT. Protein product: CASSSTSATDTQYF.

Many counts were recorded for this clonotype. The chain combines TRBV7-2 with TRBJ2-7, with D uncertain. The CDR3 is 13 residues long. Germline values: CDR1 SGHTA, CDR2 FQGNSA. V lost 5 bases, J lost 6 bases, and 14 bases lay in between. CDR3 DNA sequence: TGTGCCAGCAGCCGAGTTCCTGGGGTCGAGCAGTACTTC. As protein: CASSRVPGVEQYF.

This clonotype was seen ten or more times. The rearrangement joins TRBV12-3 or TRBV12-4 to TRBJ2-4; 9 bases map to TRBD1. V was clipped by 1 base and J by 6 bases; unmatched bases: 4. This CDR3 spans 15 amino acids. The DNA for the CDR3 is TGTGCCAGCAGTTTAGAGGGACAGGGAATAAACATTCAGTACTTC. It encodes CASSLEGQGINIQYF.

Of note for this clonotype: This may come from a read error, since a much larger clone is one base off. V and J are TRBV20-1 and TRBJ2-1, with a possible D match to TRBD1 (6 bases). Trimming shortened V by 2 bases and J by 6 bases, and 11 bases separated the two germline ends. Germline assignment: CDR1 DFQATT and CDR2 SNEGSKA (reference sequence). The CDR3 spans 13 residues. This CDR3 is CSARLDRTNEQFF. CDR3 in DNA: TGCAGTGCTAGACTCGACAGGACCAATGAGCAGTTCTTC.

This clonotype has more than one count but fewer than ten. The rearrangement links TRBV7-2 to TRBJ1-2, with a possible D match to TRBD1 (6 bases). The CDR3 has 13 residues. The V gene lost 5 bases and the J gene lost 4 bases, with 11 bases spanning the gap. Germline V gene lookup returns CDR1 SGHTA and CDR2 FQGNSA. CDR3 sequence (DNA): TGTGCCAGCAGCGCCGGACAGCCCTATGGCTACACCTTC. Protein sequence: CASSAGQPYGYTF. Full variable domain (missing parts from reference TRBV7-2 and TRBJ1-2): GAGVSQSPSNKVTEKGKDVELRCDPISGHTALYWYRQSLGQGLEFLIYFQGNSAPDKSGLPSDRFSAERTGGSVSTLTIQRTQQEDSAVYLCASSAGQPYGYTFGSGTRLTVV.